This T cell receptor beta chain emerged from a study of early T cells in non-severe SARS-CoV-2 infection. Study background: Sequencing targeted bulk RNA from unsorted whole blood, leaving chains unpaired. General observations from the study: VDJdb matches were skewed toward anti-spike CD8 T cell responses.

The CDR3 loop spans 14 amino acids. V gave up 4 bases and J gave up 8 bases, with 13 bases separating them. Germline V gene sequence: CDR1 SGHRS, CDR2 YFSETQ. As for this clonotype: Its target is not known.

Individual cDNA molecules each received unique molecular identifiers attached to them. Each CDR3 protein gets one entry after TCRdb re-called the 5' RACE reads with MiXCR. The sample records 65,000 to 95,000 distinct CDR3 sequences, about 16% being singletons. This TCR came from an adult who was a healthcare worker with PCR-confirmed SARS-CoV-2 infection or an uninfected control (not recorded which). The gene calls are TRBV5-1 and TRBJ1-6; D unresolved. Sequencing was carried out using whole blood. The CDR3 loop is CASSNSGYDSPLHF. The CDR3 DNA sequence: TGCGCCAGCAGCAATTCGGGGTACGATTCACCCCTCCACTTT.